The clone carrying this T cell receptor (beta chain) turned up a few times. Its antigen is not identified. CDR3 length: 13 amino acids. Germline assignment: CDR1 MNHEY and CDR2 SMNVEV (reference sequence). V dropped 6 bases and J dropped 3 bases, with 6 bases sitting between them. Template switching by 5'RACE produced TCR cDNA, adding a universal primer site and UMIs. Using its own MiXCR run on the 5' RACE reads, TCRdb lists one record per CDR3 protein. The sample has approximately 160,000 distinct CDR3 sequences, around 8.5% seen once. The data stem from a study of T cells after yellow fever vaccination. For the study at large: SMART-Seq v4 Ultra Low Input served to prepare low-cell-number fractions.

The study's findings and limits: The secondary T-cell response peaked on day 5, not day 15, but was weaker. Contaminants from the bulk population, in the form of abundant clonotypes, could be found in FACS-sorted repertoires.

Sequences were derived from CD8+ T cells sorted from PBMCs, sampled 45 days after the yellow fever booster vaccination. The TCR originated in a man aged 18 to 30 who received the YFV17D yellow fever vaccine. This chain joins TRBV27 and TRBJ1-6; D uncertain. The CDR3 loop reads CASSGLYNSPLHF. The CDR3 DNA reads TGTGCCAGCAGCGGGCTCTATAATTCACCCCTCCACTTT.